A single sample is the source of the 12 T cell receptor beta chains below, sequenced in a study of vaccination and CD4 T cells after COVID-19. The Oncomine TCR Beta short-read assay was what sequenced the DNA obtained from cultured CD4+ T cells. One entry per CDR3 protein, called by TCRdb with MiXCR from the PCR reads. The sample has over 14,000 distinct CDR3 sequences; about 55% are singletons. Treatment noted: approximately 9-day PBMC culture with coronavirus spike peptide pools or control peptides (ViraFEST assay). These receptors have no known antigen. Sequencing used CD4+ T cells from blood, cultured in vitro. The receptors shown here come from a human donor who had recovered from COVID-19.

This clonotype has only a few counts. The gene calls are TRBV10-3 and TRBJ2-5; the D call may be TRBD1 or TRBD2 (5 bases each). V gave up 0 bases and J gave up 1 base, with 12 bases separating them. The CDR3 spans 16 residues. Germline loops: CDR1 ENHRY, CDR2 SYGVKD. The CDR3 protein is CAISESVGVGQETQYF. The CDR3 nucleotides are TGTGCCATCAGTGAGTCGGTGGGGGTCGGCCAAGAGACCCAGTACTTC.

The J gene is TRBJ1-2, the V gene TRBV6-5; 10 positions agree with TRBD1. CDR3 length: 15 residues. Germline V CDR1 and CDR2: MNHEY, SVGAGI. The trim removed 0 bases at V and 7 bases at J, leaving 5 bases unmatched. The chain's CDR3 is CASSYSGQGVGGYTF. The DNA for the CDR3 is TGTGCCAGCAGTTACTCAGGACAGGGGGTTGGTGGCTACACCTTC.

This sequence joins TRBV25-1 and TRBJ2-3; D uncertain. Trimming cost V 0 bases and J 5 bases, with 9 bases left between them. CDR3 size: 14 residues. Germline values: CDR1 MGHDK, CDR2 SYGVNS. Here the CDR3 DNA reads TGTGCCAGCAGTGAATATTCGGCCAAAGATACGCAGTATTTT. It yields the protein CASSEYSAKDTQYF.

The chain recombines TRBV20-1 with TRBJ1-2, with 7 bases matching TRBD1. The CDR3 has 13 residues. Germline V gene lookup returns CDR1 DFQATT and CDR2 SNEGSKA (reference sequence). After removal of 3 bases from V and 5 bases from J, the junction contained 6 bases not matched to a gene. This CDR3 reads CSASMRQGYGYTF. The CDR3 DNA reads TGCAGTGCTAGCATGAGACAGGGATATGGCTACACCTTC.

The chain carries TRBV20-1 and TRBJ2-7; 8 nucleotides align to TRBD1. V gave up 0 bases and J gave up 5 bases; unmatched junction bases: 6. CDR3 size: 14 residues. Germline V lookup: CDR1 DFQATT, CDR2 SNEGSKA (reference sequence). In DNA form, the CDR3 reads TGCAGTGCTAGAGAAATAGGGACAGGTAACGAGCAGTACTTC. Its translation is CSAREIGTGNEQYF.

The chain has TRBV7-3 and TRBJ1-2; 11 positions match TRBD1. The ends lost 5 bases at V and 8 bases at J; junction bases unmatched: 4. Germline V gene lookup returns CDR1 SGHTA and CDR2 FQGTGA. CDR3 length: 13 residues. Written as DNA, the CDR3 is TGTGCCAGCAGCCAAGGGACAGGGGGGGGCTACACCTTC. Protein: CASSQGTGGGYTF.

This chain joins TRBV10-1 and TRBJ2-1; TRBD2 matches at 9 bases. Germline CDR1 reads WNHNN; CDR2 reads SYGVQD (reference sequence). The CDR3 contains 17 residues. The J segment lost 5 bases and the V segment lost 3 bases, leaving 11 bases of the junction unmatched. The CDR3 spells CASSESVSGSSHNEQFF. The DNA for the CDR3 is TGCGCCAGCAGTGAATCCGTTAGCGGGAGCAGCCACAATGAGCAGTTCTTC.

The genes are TRBV15 and TRBJ2-3; no reliable D call. CDR3 length: 13 residues. The germline V gene has CDR1 LNHNV and CDR2 YYDKDF (reference sequence). The V end was cut by 3 bases, the J end by 5 bases, with 9 bases between. The CDR3 spells CATSRDVQDTQYF. DNA for the CDR3: TGTGCCACCAGCAGGGATGTTCAAGATACGCAGTATTTT.

This chain uses TRBV3-1 with TRBJ2-5; D perhaps matches TRBD1 (6 bases). In germline, CDR1 is LGHDT, CDR2 YNNKEL (reference sequence). This CDR3 spans 18 amino acids. The V and J ends lost 0 bases and 2 bases respectively, with 19 bases between them. In DNA form, the CDR3 reads TGTGCCAGCAGCCAAGATAATTTCGGCGACAGGCTACAAGAGACCCAGTACTTC. Translated: CASSQDNFGDRLQETQYF.

This chain links TRBV24-1 with TRBJ1-5, with no clear D. There are 16 residues in the CDR3. Germline V CDR1 and CDR2: KGHDR, SFDVKD. Trimming pared 6 bases from V and 3 bases from J, leaving 17 bases between. Here the CDR3 DNA reads TGTGCCACCAGTAGAAGCGGAGGGAATAACAATCAGCCCCAGCATTTT. Protein: CATSRSGGNNNQPQHF.

A single count supports this clonotype. The V call is TRBV5-1, the J call TRBJ2-3; 14 bases agree with TRBD2. CDR1 and CDR2 from the germline V gene are SGHRS and YFSETQ. The CDR3 contains 17 residues. J lost 4 bases, V lost 3 bases, and 7 bases had no gene match. CDR3 nucleotide sequence: TGCGCCAGCAGCTCAGGACTAGCGGGGGGTATGGCAGATACGCAGTATTTT. Protein sequence: CASSSGLAGGMADTQYF.

In this sample, this clonotype turned up a few times. The V call is TRBV20-1, the J call TRBJ1-6; D call uncertain. Trimming left V 6 bases short and J 4 bases short, with 19 bases between. Germline loops: CDR1 DFQATT, CDR2 SNEGSKA (reference sequence). This CDR3 is built from 16 residues. Here the CDR3 reads CSASKREQNYNSPLHF. For the CDR3, the DNA is TGCAGTGCGTCGAAAAGGGAACAGAATTATAATTCACCCCTCCACTTT.